This T cell receptor (beta chain) was sequenced in a study of cytomegalovirus exposure and HLA in healthy donors (dated 2017 in TCRdb). Background on the whole study: According to an earlier analysis of a few hundred of the donors, about 179 million T cells yielded 117 million unique TCR beta sequences and about 300 Gb of sequence data. Among the approximately 400 genotyped donors, around 81% belonged to the genetic ancestry cluster associated with self-reported Caucasian donors. Besides the first cohort of under 700 subjects, a separate validation cohort made up of 120 different subjects was used. Roughly five DR-DQ haplotypes were handled as single units for association and clustering, since linkage in the cohort was strong. Every discovery cohort repertoire had been produced on one sequencing platform. Genome-wide SNP genotypes for about 55% of the roughly 670 donors were used in a later genetic analysis, which treated that subset as a discovery cohort. The study aimed to test whether signatures of past pathogen exposure could be identified by cataloging public T cell receptors. In an earlier analysis of roughly 600 of the donors, high-throughput TCR beta sequencing was used to judge whether each TCR beta V gene segment behaved as functional or pseudogenic. About 330 gigabases of sequencing data and approximately 92 million unique TCR sequences made up an early release that covered 500 to 700 HLA-typed donors. Across under 500 genotyped donors of the cohort, an average of about 240,000 unique TCR beta nucleotide sequences per donor were sequenced, and 15% to 20% of those sequences were non-productive. Typing coverage varied by locus: roughly 629-640 donors for A, B, C, DRB1 and DQB1; under 550 for DQA1; more than 600 for DPA1; approximately 450 for DPB1. To predict cytomegalovirus infection status, the study combined high-throughput TCR immunosequencing, statistical association of individual TCRs with disease status, and machine learning. A later analysis re-examined previously published TCR beta repertoires from 600 to 700 donors and added high-resolution HLA genotyping to investigate patterns of TCR occurrence. In the later analysis, no new phenotypic data were used to find candidate immune exposures; instead, reliance was placed on TCR beta sequences and their occurrence across donors. Alongside the repertoire data, information on donor age, sex, ethnicity and CMV serostatus was compiled. Using immunosequencing, the study profiled T cell repertoires from about 620 subjects and related those repertoires to cytomegalovirus serostatus. Class I and class II HLA loci were covered by the typing at four-digit resolution.

The cohort was made up of around 720 healthy bone marrow donors. Cohort members were all nominally healthy when sampled, although unrecorded immune exposures were likely present. The donor was CMV seropositive and was included in the group of 300 or so seropositive cohort members. Each donor provided a peripheral blood sample, and peripheral blood mononuclear cells were used for TCR beta sequencing. Genomic DNA extraction from the blood cell samples was performed with the Qiagen DNeasy Blood Extraction Kit. The full study reports these points: A later genetic analysis associated a missense DCLRE1C variant with V-gene and J-gene trimming of TCR beta chains, and an independent cohort replicated the association. Presence/absence analyses assumed roughly uniform sequencing depth across donors, an assumption that may not hold. About 17 rarely observed V segments, including chromosome 9 orphons, were excluded from the earlier analysis of a few hundred of the donors because counts were too low. A further reported finding was that TCR beta sequences accurately predicted the HLA-A and HLA-B alleles for most subjects in the first cohort. Linkage disequilibrium might explain the correlated functional status among segregating V segments, but an unknown experimental factor could not be excluded. The authors suggested that the approach could potentially be generalized to other disease states and immunological phenotypes. Some IMGT-functional V segments, including TRBV6-2 and TRBV6-3, could not be told apart with the 87-base-pair reads, so those segments were excluded. A later analysis found that most CMV-associated TCR beta chains appeared HLA-restricted, with HLA associations seemingly driven largely by CMV exposure. Only TCR beta chains were sequenced in this cohort, and the absence of alpha or paired-chain data limited detectable features. Because HLA typing was unavailable for some donors at each locus, only the typed subset was used in association tests. An earlier analysis of 587 of the donors showed that most TCR beta V segments appeared in productive rearrangements either about 87% or about 30% of the time, which broadly matched IMGT annotations. In a later analysis, several top co-occurrence clusters were reported to appear linked to parvovirus B19, influenza, CMV and Epstein-Barr virus. Across donors, most TCR sequences were observed very rarely, whereas some public TCRs were present in many individuals. The only immune exposure information available for the cohort was CMV serostatus. In a later analysis, the rate of TCR association differed among HLA loci, with DRB1 alleles having the most associated TCRs and HLA-C alleles having the fewest. A cluster of highly shared sequence variants was judged likely to represent a technical artifact of the sequencing pipeline. The classifier was reported to diagnose cytomegalovirus status with high specificity and sensitivity in both the original and validation cohorts. Specific HLA alleles were associated with 18,000 or so TCR beta sequences at a false discovery rate of 0.05 in a later analysis. When HLA alleles, especially DR and DQ, strongly co-occurred, TCR associations were difficult to assign to individual alleles. In a later genetic analysis, fewer N-insertions in productive TCRs were reported among donors in an Asian-associated ancestry cluster than the roughly 640-donor mean. In vitro tests confirmed that a few of the cytomegalovirus-associated TCR beta chains recognize cytomegalovirus antigens. In a later analysis, HLA-associated TCR beta chains showed more clonal expansion and lower generation probabilities than non-associated chains that were equally common. The study gave a list of roughly 150 TCR beta chains associated with cytomegalovirus.

In the case of this clone: Which antigen it targets is not known. No base quality values were provided; no much bigger clone lies one nucleotide off.

Library method: the immunoSEQ multiplex PCR assay. The multiplex PCR relied on a mix of 60 forward primers for TCR Vbeta segments and 13 reverse primers for TCR Jbeta segments. Amplification of the CDR3 region of rearranged TCR beta genes was performed with a multiplex PCR assay on genomic DNA. The amplified TCR beta libraries were sequenced on the Illumina HiSeq System as 87-base-pair reads. Regarding the original processing steps: Across the 600 to 700 repertoires, a later analysis counted tens of millions of unique TCR beta chains, 8.5 million to 12 million of which were shared by at least two donors. Raw reads were error-corrected and collapsed into unique sequences with a nearest-neighbor algorithm that merged closely related sequences to remove PCR and sequencing errors. To assign V, D and J gene segments, CDR3 sequences were aligned to IMGT reference sequences. For a sequence to be retained, a match of at least six nucleotides was required to both a V gene segment and a J gene segment. Rearrangements were called productive when the CDR3 lacked stop codons and stayed in frame with V and J; all others were non-productive. CDR3 was defined by IMGT convention, running from the second conserved V-encoded cysteine to the conserved J-encoded phenylalanine. The earlier analysis of roughly 590 of the donors excluded sequences that lacked an unambiguous match to a single V gene segment. In an earlier analysis of 587 of the donors, a V segment was called functional when productive rearrangements were above 56.7%, and segregating when the standard deviation between donors exceeded 5%. A statistical classification framework was built to diagnose cytomegalovirus status from the catalog of TCR beta chain sequences. In a later analysis, V and J genes were assigned by comparing TCR nucleotide sequences against IMGT/GENE-DB human TR gene sequences. Using the TCRdist pipeline, a later analysis assigned CDR3 sequences along with most-parsimonious VDJ recombination scenarios. In a later analysis, each TCR beta chain was defined by its CDR3 amino acid sequence together with its V-gene family, and reads without a unique V-gene family were excluded. In a later analysis, around 650 highly shared, low-generation-probability nucleotide sequences were removed to address suspected cross-contamination and a sequencing artifact. In a later analysis, a clonal expansion index was calculated for each public chain from normalized within-repertoire ranks of inferred template counts. In a later analysis, generation probabilities were computed using a VDJ recombination model fitted to out-of-frame rearrangements, and the results were checked against IGoR. A later analysis scored TCR-TCR, TCR-HLA and TCR-CMV co-occurrence with hypergeometric tests, applying a repertoire-size bias correction to TCR pairs. To estimate false discovery rates, a later analysis permuted the HLA or CMV assignments 20 times. In a later analysis, co-occurring TCRs were grouped with DBSCAN, and TCRdist sequence similarity was added when clustering was performed within HLA-allele-positive subsets. Repertoires with fewer than 30,000 or more than 120,000 public chains, plus five repertoires with anomalous nucleotide sharing, were excluded from co-occurrence clustering. TCRdb obtained this table from immuneACCESS and retained in-frame rearrangements with V and J assigned. These tables miss some clones; where compared with another copy, unresolved V genes account for less than half of the shortfall, and the remainder is unexplained. Clone size and the V and J calls come from that table; the DNA yielded D and trimming. The sample profile shows approximately 170,000 clones; about 63% of them were found once. Together, the top ten hold less than 3% of the sample.

In the germline V gene (reference sequence), CDR1 corresponds to SEHNR and CDR2 to FQNEAQ. Including the terminal cysteine and phenylalanine, the CDR3 comprises 13 residues. Left in the record is the CDR3 DNA by itself, 39 bases read in frame from the first base. The junction carries 8 bases between V and J, which are trimmed by 5 bases and 0 bases respectively. Source material: PBMCs. Recombination linked TRBV7-9 to TRBJ2-7, and the D gene may be TRBD2, 5 bases matching. This receptor was obtained from a woman in her thirties or forties in good health and CMV-seropositive. The CDR3 region reads CASSLGNSYEQYF. The nucleotides read TGTGCCAGCAGCCTCGGGAACTCCTACGAGCAGTACTTC.